The 32 T cell receptor beta chains given below trace back to one sample, sequenced in a study of cytomegalovirus exposure and HLA in healthy donors. TCRdb keeps only in-frame clones here, not all; method: immunoSEQ multiplex PCR. The table includes around 190,000 clones, 86% detected once. The specimen sequenced was PBMCs. These receptors were collected from a young woman in good health and CMV-seronegative.

This sequence joins TRBV11-2 and TRBJ2-5; TRBD2 matches at 7 bases. This CDR3 is built from 16 residues. The germline V gene encodes CDR1 SGHAT and CDR2 FQNNGV. V trimming: 3 bases; J trimming: 5 bases; junction bases outside the gene matches: 12. CDR3 sequence (DNA): TGTGCCAGCAGCTTGGGGTCGGCGGGAGTCGGGGAGACCCAGTACTTC. As protein: CASSLGSAGVGETQYF.

This clone appeared a few times. This sequence joins TRBV7-8 and TRBJ2-5, with TRBD2 matching over 9 bases. This CDR3 comprises 16 residues. Germline V lookup: CDR1 SGHVS, CDR2 FQNEAQ. The ends lost 5 bases at V and 4 bases at J; junction bases unmatched: 11. The CDR3 reads CASSTLAGFVVETQYF. CDR3 coding DNA: TGTGCCAGCAGCACCCTAGCGGGGTTCGTGGTAGAGACCCAGTACTTC.

This chain links TRBV4-1 with TRBJ1-2; D is undetermined. V lost 3 bases, J lost 3 bases, and 20 bases lay in between. The V gene's germline CDR1 is MGHRA and CDR2 YSYEKL. There are 17 residues in the CDR3. The CDR3 nucleotides are TGCGCCAGCAGCCACAACCCGGGAGCAAGAATGGACTATGGCTACACCTTC. Translated: CASSHNPGARMDYGYTF.

The chain employs TRBV19 and TRBJ1-6, with a weak D call TRBD1 (5 bases). The CDR3 sequence is 16 residues long. Germline assignment: CDR1 LNHDA and CDR2 SQIVND (reference sequence). V was pared by 4 bases and J by 4 bases, with 14 bases between. DNA for the CDR3: TGTGCCAGTAGTAGAGGGACTGAACTTTATAATTCACCCCTCCACTTT. It codes for CASSRGTELYNSPLHF.

The chain carries TRBV10-1 and TRBJ1-5, with D maybe TRBD1 (5 bases). The CDR3 length is 15 residues. Germline V CDR1 and CDR2: WNHNN, SYGVQD (reference sequence). V was trimmed by 0 bases and J by 5 bases, leaving 11 bases between them. Here the CDR3 reads CASSESGGSDQPQHF. CDR3 in DNA: TGCGCCAGCAGTGAGTCCGGGGGTTCGGATCAGCCCCAGCATTTT.

This chain joins TRBV6-1 and TRBJ2-5; TRBD2 matches 9 bases. With V trimmed by 2 bases and J by 4 bases, 11 bases remained unmatched. CDR1 is MNHNS and CDR2 is SASEGT in the germline V gene. The length of the CDR3 is 17 residues. CDR3: CASSERRAGGFGETQYF. The CDR3 coding sequence is TGTGCCAGCAGTGAAAGAAGAGCGGGGGGCTTCGGAGAGACCCAGTACTTC.

This clone was picked up one time. This CDR3 is CASSLSYNEQFF. CDR3 bases: TGTGCCAGCAGCTTATCGTACAATGAGCAGTTCTTC. The V and J genes are TRBV11-1 and TRBJ2-1; D unresolved. The CDR3 is 12 amino acids. Trimming took off 2 bases at V and 4 bases at J, with 3 bases between the two ends. Germline CDR1 and CDR2: SGHAT and FQDESV (reference sequence).

This sequence joins TRBV6-1 and TRBJ1-2; TRBD1 might be the D (5 bases). This CDR3 spans 14 amino acids. CDR1 MNHNS and CDR2 SASEGT come from the germline V gene. V was pared by 6 bases and J by 2 bases, with 13 bases between. CDR3 protein: CASSPGVSNYGYTF. CDR3 bases: TGTGCCAGCAGCCCGGGGGTATCCAACTATGGCTACACCTTC.

Worth noting for this clone: Within the sample, other DNA sequences also encode this same CDR3. The V gene is TRBV27, the J gene TRBJ1-1; D is uncertain. V was pared by 0 bases and J by 1 base, with 3 bases between. This CDR3 comprises 13 residues. CDR1 is MNHEY and CDR2 is SMNVEV in the germline V gene (reference sequence). CDR3 region: CASSLSRNTEAFF. The DNA for the CDR3 is TGTGCCAGCAGTTTATCGAGGAACACTGAAGCTTTCTTT.

The rearrangement joins TRBV7-2 to TRBJ1-1; 8 bases are shared with TRBD1. V was clipped by 4 bases and J by 1 base; unmatched bases: 2. The CDR3 covers 14 residues. Germline values: CDR1 SGHTA, CDR2 FQGNSA. CDR3 DNA: TGTGCCAGCAGCTCCCAGGGGGCGAACACTGAAGCTTTCTTT. It yields the protein CASSSQGANTEAFF.

The gene calls are TRBV2 and TRBJ1-2; D is possibly TRBD1 (6 bases). This CDR3 is 12 amino acids long. CDR1 is SNHLY, CDR2 FYNNEI, per germline. Trimming took 5 bases from V and 2 from J, leaving 6 bases between them. CDR3 residues: CASSTGNYGYTF. CDR3 bases: TGTGCCAGCAGTACAGGGAACTATGGCTACACCTTC.

The J gene is TRBJ1-1, the V gene TRBV6-4; D is undetermined. This CDR3 is 14 amino acids long. The germline V gene has CDR1 MRHNA and CDR2 SNTAGT. Trimming cost V 0 bases and J 2 bases, with 7 bases left between them. CDR3 in DNA: TGTGCCAGCAGTGACTCGGCAGTTAACACTGAAGCTTTCTTT. Its protein is CASSDSAVNTEAFF.

The V call is TRBV19, the J call TRBJ1-2; D unclear. The ends were cut back, 0 bases at V and 0 bases at J, with 17 bases in the middle. The CDR3 runs 18 residues. Germline V CDR1 and CDR2: LNHDA, SQIVND (reference sequence). CDR3 sequence (DNA): TGTGCCAGTAGTATAGATCCCAACGGTGGTCATGCTAACTATGGCTACACCTTC. This gives the protein CASSIDPNGGHANYGYTF.

V is TRBV5-1 and J is TRBJ2-5; 7 nucleotides align to TRBD1. Germline-derived CDR1 and CDR2 are SGHRS and YFSETQ. The CDR3 totals 15 residues. The V segment lost 2 bases and the J segment 0 bases; nucleotides outside the gene matches: 4. CDR3 DNA sequence: TGCGCCAGCAGCTTATATGACAGGGACCAAGAGACCCAGTACTTC. Its protein product is CASSLYDRDQETQYF.

The table lists this clone with a few counts. This chain joins TRBV18 and TRBJ1-1; tentative D call: TRBD1 (6 bases). V shed 2 bases and J shed 2 bases, with 12 bases lying between them. This CDR3 has 15 residues. CDR1 is KGHSH, CDR2 LQKENI, per germline. In DNA, the CDR3 is TGTGCCAGCTCACCAAGTAGGGGGTACAACACTGAAGCTTTCTTT. Protein sequence: CASSPSRGYNTEAFF.

The chain employs TRBV14 and TRBJ1-4; perhaps TRBD1 as D (5 bases). Per the germline V gene, CDR1 is SGHDN and CDR2 is FVKESK. The CDR3 is 18 residues long. Trimming shortened V by 0 bases and J by 0 bases, and 14 bases separated the two germline ends. CDR3 sequence reads: CASSQDFLGDATNEKLFF. CDR3 DNA sequence: TGTGCCAGCAGCCAAGATTTTTTAGGGGATGCAACTAATGAAAAACTGTTTTTT.

This chain connects TRBV7-2 to TRBJ1-2, with 7 bases aligning to TRBD1. The J segment lost 4 bases and the V segment lost 4 bases, leaving 12 bases of the junction unmatched. The V gene's germline CDR1 is SGHTA and CDR2 FQGNSA. The CDR3 runs 16 residues. The CDR3 nucleotides are TGTGCCAGCAGCTCTGAGGGGAGGACAGGAATCTATGGCTACACCTTC. Translated, it gives CASSSEGRTGIYGYTF.

About this clone itself: In the same sample, other DNA sequences code for this CDR3. This chain connects TRBV6-5 to TRBJ2-7; TRBD2 matches 10 bases. Unmatched junction bases numbered 3, after V lost 5 bases and J lost 2 bases. CDR1 is MNHEY, CDR2 SVGAGI, per germline. The CDR3 is made up of 14 amino acids. The CDR3 region is CASSRTSGTYEQYF. The CDR3, as DNA: TGTGCCAGCAGTCGGACTAGCGGTACCTACGAGCAGTACTTC.

J is TRBJ1-1 and V is TRBV2; TRBD1 matches at 8 bases. The CDR3 covers 14 residues. The germline gives CDR1 SNHLY, CDR2 FYNNEI. With V trimmed by 3 bases and J by 2 bases, 2 bases remained unmatched. The CDR3 here is CASSETGVNTEAFF. The DNA for the CDR3 is TGTGCCAGCAGTGAGACAGGGGTAAACACTGAAGCTTTCTTT.

As DNA, the CDR3 is TGCGCCAGCAGCTTTGACAGGGGCAACACCGGGGAGCTGTTTTTT. Protein product: CASSFDRGNTGELFF. This chain connects TRBV5-1 to TRBJ2-2, with 8 positions matching TRBD1. Trimming at V came to 2 bases and at J to 2 bases, leaving 2 bases not matched to a gene. The CDR3 is made up of 15 amino acids. The germline gives CDR1 SGHRS, CDR2 YFSETQ.

The rearrangement joins TRBV2 to TRBJ1-2, with TRBD1 as a possible D gene (6 bases). V was trimmed by 5 bases and J by 4 bases, leaving 20 bases between them. The CDR3 length is 16 residues. Per germline, CDR1 SNHLY and CDR2 FYNNEI. CDR3 sequence: CASSLGDTPRGYGYTF. CDR3 coding DNA: TGTGCCAGCAGTTTAGGGGACACCCCGCGAGGCTATGGCTACACCTTC.

This sequence joins TRBV4-1 and TRBJ2-1, with D possibly being TRBD1 (6 bases). Trimming left V 3 bases short and J 10 bases short, with 13 bases between. The CDR3 loop spans 13 amino acids. Germline CDR1 and CDR2: MGHRA and YSYEKL. The CDR3 protein is CASSQSTGHEQFF. The CDR3, as DNA: TGCGCCAGCAGCCAGTCAACGGGACACGAGCAGTTCTTC.

CDR3 DNA sequence: TGCAGCGTTGATTCCCCTCGGGGAAGAGGGACCTTC. The encoded protein is CSVDSPRGRGTF. The gene calls are TRBV29-1 and TRBJ1-2; D call uncertain. Per the germline V gene, CDR1 is SQVTM and CDR2 is ANQGSEA. V was clipped by 3 bases and J by 14 bases, with 19 bases between them. This CDR3 comprises 12 residues.

The chain combines TRBV5-1 with TRBJ2-5, with 8 bases aligning to TRBD2. Per germline, CDR1 SGHRS and CDR2 YFSETQ. This CDR3 has 14 residues. V was clipped by 9 bases and J by 0 bases; unmatched bases: 7. The CDR3 loop reads CATGLRGDQETQYF. In DNA form, the CDR3 reads TGCGCCACCGGATTGCGGGGGGACCAAGAGACCCAGTACTTC.

This rearrangement joins TRBV15 to TRBJ1-4, with 7 bases matching TRBD1. The V segment lost 4 bases and the J segment 8 bases; nucleotides outside the gene matches: 10. The CDR3 loop spans 15 amino acids. Germline-derived CDR1 and CDR2 are LNHNV and YYDKDF (reference sequence). Here the CDR3 DNA reads TGTGCCACCAGCATGTACAGGGGCAGTGCGGAAAAACTGTTTTTT. Encoded protein: CATSMYRGSAEKLFF.

This chain links TRBV4-2 with TRBJ2-7, with a weak D call TRBD2 (6 bases). The CDR3 totals 14 residues. The V end lost 6 bases, the J end lost 4 bases, and 16 bases lay between the germline ends. Germline V gene lookup returns CDR1 LGHNA and CDR2 YNFKEQ. CDR3 region: CASSRDWAPYEQYF. In DNA, the CDR3 is TGTGCCAGCAGTCGGGACTGGGCCCCGTACGAGCAGTACTTC.

The rearrangement links TRBV7-8 to TRBJ2-2; TRBD2 aligns across 10 bases. From germline, CDR1 is SGHVS and CDR2 FQNEAQ. This CDR3 has 19 residues. V was clipped by 3 bases and J by 2 bases; unmatched bases: 12. CDR3 sequence (DNA): TGTGCCAGCAGCTTCTACCTAATACCTAGCGGGAGAAACACCGGGGAGCTGTTTTTT. It yields the protein CASSFYLIPSGRNTGELFF.

This chain links TRBV4-2 with TRBJ2-1; the D is unclear. Germline CDR1 reads LGHNA; CDR2 reads YNFKEQ. Trimming took off 1 base at V and 8 bases at J, with 12 bases between the two ends. The CDR3 covers 14 residues. The CDR3 DNA reads TGTGCCAGCAGCCAAGTTCTAGTCTGGCATGAGCAGTTCTTC. Encoded protein: CASSQVLVWHEQFF.

V and J are TRBV27 and TRBJ2-1; 9 bases map to TRBD2. CDR3 length: 17 residues. Germline V gene sequence: CDR1 MNHEY, CDR2 SMNVEV (reference sequence). J gave up 8 bases and V 4 bases, and 15 bases lay outside the gene matches. The DNA for the CDR3 is TGTGCCAGCAGTTCTCTCCCCGGCGGGGGGGCCCCACATGAGCAGTTCTTC. This codes for CASSSLPGGGAPHEQFF.

The chain has TRBV13 and TRBJ2-2; TRBD2 might be the D (5 bases). Trimming took off 4 bases at V and 3 bases at J, with 15 bases between the two ends. In germline, CDR1 is PRHDT, CDR2 FYEKMQ (reference sequence). The CDR3 has 16 residues. CDR3 in DNA: TGTGCCAGCAGCTCTGCGGACGGGGTGTACACCGGGGAGCTGTTTTTT. This codes for CASSSADGVYTGELFF.

This chain links TRBV6-1 with TRBJ1-2; TRBD1 might be the D (6 bases). The germline V and J ends were trimmed by 6 bases and 5 bases, with 16 bases remaining between them. Germline V gene data show CDR1 as MNHNS and CDR2 as SASEGT. CDR3 size: 14 residues. The CDR3 spells CASRVQGQGYGYTF. The CDR3 DNA reads as TGTGCCAGCAGGGTACAAGGCCAGGGGTATGGCTACACCTTC.

CDR3 sequence reads: CASSQDGLGDYGYTF. Here the CDR3 DNA reads TGCGCCAGCAGCCAAGACGGTCTAGGGGACTATGGCTACACCTTC. The J gene is TRBJ1-2, the V gene TRBV4-1, with D possibly being TRBD1 (5 bases). This CDR3 spans 15 amino acids. Germline lookup yields CDR1 MGHRA and CDR2 YSYEKL. Trimming cost V 0 bases and J 3 bases, with 11 bases left between them.